This TCR beta chain appears in the sequencing data of a study of T cells in Graves' hyperthyroidism and ophthalmopathy. Findings and caveats of the study: From stable hyperthyroidism, ophthalmopathy was set apart by a 13 V-J model. Blood also carried most thyroid clonotypes expanded above 0.001.

Germline V gives CDR1 ENHRY, CDR2 SYGVKD. The CDR3 consists of 17 residues. The V and J ends lost 2 bases and 2 bases, in that order; junction bases with no gene match: 8. Amplification of TCR beta CDR3 regions was performed using RNA transcripts as template. RT-PCR in the first round (using the HTBI primer set) targeted the TCR CDR3. TCRdb used MiXCR to reprocess the multiplex PCR reads, holding one entry per CDR3 protein. The sample holds roughly 710,000 distinct CDR3 sequences, about 35% seen once. Graves' hyperthyroidism without ophthalmopathy progression within 18 months was termed stable. On the basis of clinical symptoms, serum thyroxine and TRAb, thyroid ultrasound and orbital computed tomography, diagnoses were made. In the case of this clonotype: What it binds is not known.

The TCR sequence derives from a woman aged 40 to 50 with Graves' hyperthyroidism. Sequenced: blood. J is TRBJ1-5 and V is TRBV10-3, with 8 bases aligning to TRBD1. The CDR3, as DNA: TGTGCCATCAGTGAGAAAGTGGACAGGGACGGCAATCAGCCCCAGCATTTT. This gives the protein CAISEKVDRDGNQPQHF.